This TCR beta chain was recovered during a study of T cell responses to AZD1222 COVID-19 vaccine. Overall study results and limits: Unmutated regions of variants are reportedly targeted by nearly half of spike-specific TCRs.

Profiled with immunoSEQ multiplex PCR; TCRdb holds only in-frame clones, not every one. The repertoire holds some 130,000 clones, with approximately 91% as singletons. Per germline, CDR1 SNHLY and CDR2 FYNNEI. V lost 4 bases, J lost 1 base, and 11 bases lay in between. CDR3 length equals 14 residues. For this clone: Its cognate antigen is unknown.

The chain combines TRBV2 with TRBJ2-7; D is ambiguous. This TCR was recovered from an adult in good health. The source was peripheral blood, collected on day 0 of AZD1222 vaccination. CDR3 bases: TGTGCCAGCAGTGTCTGGCGGAGTTCCTACGAGCAGTACTTC. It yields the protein CASSVWRSSYEQYF.